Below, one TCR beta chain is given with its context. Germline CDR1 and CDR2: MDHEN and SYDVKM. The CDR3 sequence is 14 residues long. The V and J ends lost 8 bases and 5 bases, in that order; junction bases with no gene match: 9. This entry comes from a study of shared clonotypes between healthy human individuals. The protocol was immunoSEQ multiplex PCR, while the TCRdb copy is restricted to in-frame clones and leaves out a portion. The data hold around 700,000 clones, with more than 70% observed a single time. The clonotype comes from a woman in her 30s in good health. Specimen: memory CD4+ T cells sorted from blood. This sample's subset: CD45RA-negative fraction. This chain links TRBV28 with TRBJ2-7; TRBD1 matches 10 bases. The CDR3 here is CASGSTGGIHEQYF. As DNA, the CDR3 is TGTGCCAGCGGCTCGACAGGGGGCATACACGAGCAGTACTTC.